One and the same sample provided the 28 T cell receptor beta chains below, sequenced in a study of Tregs in tolerant kidney transplant recipients (dated by TCRdb to the late 2010s). Reading the label with the study, this specimen's time point is: blood sample drawn before combined kidney and bone marrow transplant. The method behind the library was the immunoSEQ multiplex PCR assay. TCRdb stores this immuneACCESS table with in-frame sequences only. Part of the clones is absent; in the studies checked, under half of the shortfall reflects unresolved V genes, and no reason is known for the rest. The sample has about 30,000 clones on record. In total, the top ten clones hold approximately 7.3% of the sample. The sample was CD8+ T cells from blood, taken before the transplant. These receptor sequences come from a human donor who received a combined kidney and bone marrow transplant.

Notes on this clone: The read terminates 3 residues ahead of where the CDR3 ends, so the germline J gene completes it. The genes are TRBV2 and TRBJ1-2; 9 bases match TRBD1. The CDR3 is 14 amino acids. With V trimmed by 8 bases and J by 2 bases, 6 bases remained unmatched. Looked up from germline, CDR1 is SNHLY and CDR2 is FYNNEI. The DNA read from the CDR3 is TGTGCCAGCTCGGACAGGGGTCGAAACTATGGC. It yields the protein CASSDRGRNYG. The whole CDR3 protein is CASSDRGRNYGYTF.

Note on this clone: The read stops 3 residues short of the end of the CDR3; the missing end is completed from the germline J gene. V and J are TRBV6-1 and TRBJ1-1, with 8 bases fitting TRBD1. From germline, CDR1 is MNHNS and CDR2 SASEGT. With V trimmed by 1 base and J by 6 bases, 4 bases remained unmatched. The CDR3 has 14 residues. CDR3 DNA, as far as it was read: TGTGCCAGCAGTGAAGTCGGACAGGGTCCTGAA. This encodes CASSEVGQGPE. The whole CDR3 sequence is CASSEVGQGPEAFF.

CDR3 in amino acids: CASSLAGQGYEQYF. The CDR3 DNA, read in part, is TGTGCCAGCAGCTTAGCGGGACAGGGCTACGAG. The rearrangement joins TRBV7-9 to TRBJ2-7; the match to TRBD1 covers 9 bases. Read data end 3 residues before the CDR3 end; the end is taken from the germline J gene. The CDR3 loop spans 14 amino acids. V lost 0 bases to trimming and J lost 3 bases; unmatched junction nucleotides: 0. Germline CDR1 and CDR2: SEHNR and FQNEAQ (reference sequence).

The CDR3 DNA, read in part, is TGTGCCAGCAGTGGCGAGGTCGGGGAAAATGAAAAA. This sequence encodes CASSGEVGENEK. The full CDR3 protein reads CASSGEVGENEKLFF. This sequence joins TRBV6-2 or TRBV6-3 and TRBJ1-4, with D uncertain. The CDR3 extends 3 residues past the end of the read, so its final part is completed from the germline J gene. The germline CDR1 and CDR2 sequences are MNHEY and SVGEGT. V was clipped by 5 bases and J by 5 bases, with 15 bases between them. CDR3 length: 15 amino acids.

Regarding this clone: The read ends 3 residues early relative to the CDR3; the germline J gene fills the gap. This chain uses TRBV7-9 with TRBJ2-7; D is perhaps TRBD1 (6 bases). Trimming cost V 4 bases and J 6 bases, with 10 bases left between them. Germline V gives CDR1 SEHNR, CDR2 FQNEAQ (reference sequence). This CDR3 has 12 residues. The CDR3 bases that were read are TGTGCCAGCAGCTCGGACAGCACCGAG. As protein: CASSSDSTE. The entire CDR3 reads CASSSDSTEQYF.

The CDR3 loop reads CSVFDRSYEQYF. The DNA read from the CDR3 is TGCAGCGTTTTTGACAGGAGCTACGAG. V gene TRBV29-1 combines with J gene TRBJ2-7, with D possibly matching TRBD1 (6 bases). The read ends 3 residues before the CDR3 terminus; that terminus is restored from the germline J gene. The germline CDR1 and CDR2 sequences are SQVTM and ANQGSEA. This CDR3 has 12 residues. Trimming left V 5 bases short and J 3 bases short, with 11 bases between.

Regarding this clone: The CDR3 is cut off 3 residues early in the read; its end comes from the germline J gene. The gene calls are TRBV19 and TRBJ2-1, with unresolved D. Germline V gene data show CDR1 as LNHDA and CDR2 as SQIVND (reference sequence). The CDR3 contains 13 residues. V was clipped by 7 bases and J by 3 bases, with 10 bases between them. CDR3 DNA (partial): TGTGCCAGTACCCCAGGCTACTACAATGAG. It codes for CASTPGYYNE. The full CDR3 reads CASTPGYYNEQFF.

To note about this clone: The CDR3 goes on 3 residues after the read ends, and that part is filled in from the germline J gene. This chain connects TRBV12-5 to TRBJ2-3, with D possibly matching TRBD2 (6 bases). Trimming took 8 bases from V and 3 from J, leaving 18 bases between them. The length of the CDR3 is 15 residues. Germline CDR1 reads LGHNT; CDR2 reads FRNRAP. CDR3 bases read: TGTGCTAGTACCCCCCGGCGGGGTTCTACAGATACG. The encoded protein is CASTPRRGSTDT. The complete CDR3 protein is CASTPRRGSTDTQYF.

As concerns this clone: The read halts 3 residues ahead of the CDR3 end, with the missing end drawn from the germline J gene. The rearrangement uses TRBV7-9 and TRBJ2-3; D gene ambiguous. Germline CDR1 SEHNR, CDR2 FQNEAQ (reference sequence). V lost 4 bases and J 4 bases, leaving 6 bases between the germline ends. This CDR3 contains 12 residues. The part of the CDR3 DNA that was read is TGTGCCAGCAGCTCCTTATCAGATACG. Encoded protein: CASSSLSDT. The CDR3, in full, reads CASSSLSDTQYF. Full variable domain (rest looked up from reference TRBV7-9 and TRBJ2-3): DTGVSQNPRHKITKRGQNVTFRCDPISEHNRLYWYRQTLGQGPEFLTYFQNEAQLEKSRLLSDRFSAERPKGSFSTLEIQRTEQGDSAMYLCASSSLSDTQYFGPGTRLTVL.

Concerning this clone itself: Read data end 3 residues before the CDR3 end; the end is taken from the germline J gene. This sequence joins TRBV19 and TRBJ2-1; 11 nucleotides line up with TRBD1. There are 15 residues in the CDR3. The V gene end was trimmed by 6 bases and the J gene end by 7 bases; junction bases not matched to a gene: 8. Germline values: CDR1 LNHDA, CDR2 SQIVND (reference sequence). CDR3 amino acids: CASSAGTGGRNEQFF. The DNA read from the CDR3 is TGTGCCAGTAGCGCCGGGACAGGGGGTCGGAATGAG.

For this clone: The CDR3 end falls 3 residues outside the read, so it is completed with the germline J gene. The chain recombines TRBV13 with TRBJ2-2; 9 bases fit TRBD2. Per germline, CDR1 PRHDT and CDR2 FYEKMQ (reference sequence). Losses at the gene ends were 5 bases for V and 1 base for J; bases not matched to a gene: 5. This CDR3 is 16 amino acids long. Partial CDR3 DNA: TGTGCCAGCAGCCGTACGACTAGCGGGAACACCGGGGAG. Encoded protein: CASSRTTSGNTGE. The entire CDR3 protein reads CASSRTTSGNTGELFF. Complete variable domain (other parts from reference TRBV13 and TRBJ2-2): AAGVIQSPRHLIKEKRETATLKCYPIPRHDTVYWYQQGPGQDPQFLISFYEKMQSDKGSIPDRFSAQQFSDYHSELNMSSLELGDSALYFCASSRTTSGNTGELFFGEGSRLTVL.

Notes on this clone: Read sequence stops 3 residues before the CDR3 end, and the germline J gene provides the missing end. The V call is TRBV6-2 or TRBV6-3, the J call TRBJ2-7; D may be TRBD1 or TRBD2 (5 bases each). The CDR3 is made up of 14 amino acids. CDR1 and CDR2 (germline): MNHEY, SVGEGT. Deletions cut 5 bases from V and 0 bases from J, with 11 bases between. The CDR3 bases that were read are TGTGCCAGCAGTCCCGAGGGGATCTCCTACGAG. This codes for CASSPEGISYE. The CDR3 as a whole reads CASSPEGISYEQYF.

As to this clone: The read ends 3 residues before the CDR3 terminus; that terminus is restored from the germline J gene. The gene calls are TRBV7-9 and TRBJ1-1; possible D gene TRBD1, 6 bases. The CDR3 is 13 amino acids. Germline lookup yields CDR1 SEHNR and CDR2 FQNEAQ (reference sequence). CDR3 sequence: CASSLGGPTEAFF. The sequenced CDR3 bases are TGTGCCAGCAGCTTAGGGGGGCCGACCGAA.

On this clone itself: The read halts 3 residues ahead of the CDR3 end, with the missing end drawn from the germline J gene. The gene calls are TRBV2 and TRBJ2-1; 8 positions agree with TRBD1. This CDR3 spans 13 amino acids. Per the germline V gene, CDR1 is SNHLY and CDR2 is FYNNEI. V trimming: 6 bases; J trimming: 9 bases; junction bases outside the gene matches: 7. The CDR3 DNA, read in part, is TGTGCCAGCAGAGACAGGGGCCGCGTTGAG. Protein: CASRDRGRVE. The CDR3 as a whole reads CASRDRGRVEQFF.

As concerns this clone: The read is 3 residues too short to cover the CDR3 end, so that end is filled in from the germline J gene. The V gene is TRBV5-1, the J gene TRBJ2-3, with D possibly matching TRBD1 (6 bases). CDR3 length equals 14 residues. CDR1 is SGHRS and CDR2 is YFSETQ in the germline V gene. The germline V and J ends were trimmed by 0 bases and 6 bases, with 11 bases remaining between them. CDR3 region: CASSLEQGEDTQYF. The CDR3 bases that were read are TGCGCCAGCAGCTTGGAACAGGGAGAGGATACG.

On this clone: The junction differs from germline at one of its ends, possibly a read error. The read stops 3 residues short of the end of the CDR3; the missing end is completed from the germline J gene. The chain is built from TRBV5-1 and TRBJ2-2, with 15 positions matching TRBD2. The CDR3 contains 17 residues. Germline V lookup: CDR1 SGHRS, CDR2 YFSETQ. This chain's CDR3 is CASSFGLAGGNPGELFF. The CDR3 DNA, read in part, is TGCGCCAGCAGCTTTGGACTAGCGGGAGGGAACCCCGGGGAG.

On this clone itself: The read terminates 3 residues before the CDR3 end, so the remaining end is supplied by the germline J gene. This chain links TRBV7-2 with TRBJ2-4, with TRBD1 as a possible D gene (6 bases). The CDR3 sequence is 14 residues long. CDR1 is SGHTA and CDR2 is FQGNSA in the germline V gene. V lost 5 bases, J lost 6 bases, and 14 bases lay in between. CDR3 bases read: TGTGCCAGCAGCCTTCTGGGACAACTAAACATT. Its protein is CASSLLGQLNI. The whole CDR3 sequence reads CASSLLGQLNIQYF. Full variable domain (missing parts from reference TRBV7-2 and TRBJ2-4): GAGVSQSPSNKVTEKGKDVELRCDPISGHTALYWYRQSLGQGLEFLIYFQGNSAPDKSGLPSDRFSAERTGGSVSTLTIQRTQQEDSAVYLCASSLLGQLNIQYFGAGTRLSVL.

In the case of this clone: The CDR3 end lies 3 residues beyond the end of the read and is filled in from the germline J gene. The chain links TRBV2 to TRBJ1-3; D is uncertain. Germline CDR1 SNHLY, CDR2 FYNNEI. Trimming removed 7 bases from V and 2 bases from J, with 15 bases in between. The CDR3 has 15 amino acids. This chain's CDR3 is CASTMDWYPGNTIYF. Partial CDR3 DNA: TGTGCCAGCACTATGGACTGGTATCCTGGAAACACC. The full variable domain, rest sourced from reference TRBV2 and TRBJ1-3, is EPEVTQTPSHQVTQMGQEVILRCVPISNHLYFYWYRQILGQKVEFLVSFYNNEISEKSEIFDDQFSVERPDGSNFTLKIRSTKLEDSAMYFCASTMDWYPGNTIYFGEGSWLTVV.

A word on this clone: The read stops 3 residues short of the end of the CDR3; the missing end is completed from the germline J gene. The chain uses TRBV19 and TRBJ2-7; 7 bases are shared with TRBD2. The CDR3 runs to 16 residues. V shed 5 bases and J 3 bases; nucleotides not matched to a gene: 13. CDR1 is LNHDA and CDR2 is SQIVND in the germline V gene (reference sequence). The CDR3 protein is CASSHLYRDYLYEQYF. Partial CDR3 DNA: TGTGCCAGTAGTCACCTTTACCGGGACTATCTCTACGAG.

Regarding this clone: The read falls 3 residues short of the CDR3 end, and the missing part is taken from the germline J gene. V gene TRBV10-1 combines with J gene TRBJ1-1; D ambiguous. Trimming pared 6 bases from V and 0 bases from J, leaving 8 bases between. Germline V gives CDR1 WNHNN, CDR2 SYGVQD (reference sequence). The CDR3 loop spans 13 amino acids. This CDR3 reads CASSAGLNTEAFF. The part of the CDR3 DNA that was read is TGCGCCAGCAGCGCTGGGCTGAACACTGAA.

To note about this clone: The CDR3 end is not reached by the read, which stops 3 residues before it; the germline J gene fills it in. The chain employs TRBV30 and TRBJ2-2, with D possibly TRBD1 on 5 matching bases. This CDR3 contains 16 residues. Deletions cut 2 bases from V and 5 bases from J, with 18 bases between. Germline V gives CDR1 GTSNPN, CDR2 SVGIG (reference sequence). The CDR3 protein is CAWSQRGQGRTGELFF. The sequenced part of the CDR3 DNA is TGTGCCTGGAGTCAAAGGGGCCAGGGTCGGACCGGGGAG. The full variable domain, with the rest looked up from reference TRBV30 and TRBJ2-2, is SQTIHQWPATLVQPVGSPLSLECTVEGTSNPNLYWYRQAAGRGLQLLFYSVGIGQISSEVPQNLSASRPQDRQFILSSKKLLLSDSGFYLCAWSQRGQGRTGELFFGEGSRLTVL.

In regard to this clone: Read data end 3 residues before the CDR3 end; the end is taken from the germline J gene. The chain employs TRBV7-2 and TRBJ2-7, with D possibly TRBD1 on 6 matching bases. Trimming left V 8 bases short and J 2 bases short, with 7 bases between. CDR1 and CDR2 from the germline V gene are SGHTA and FQGNSA. This CDR3 has 11 amino acids. CDR3 amino acids: CASGDTYEQYF. The covered CDR3 bases are TGTGCCAGCGGGGACACCTACGAG. The whole variable domain, filled in from reference TRBV7-2 and TRBJ2-7, reads GAGVSQSPSNKVTEKGKDVELRCDPISGHTALYWYRQSLGQGLEFLIYFQGNSAPDKSGLPSDRFSAERTGGSVSTLTIQRTQQEDSAVYLCASGDTYEQYFGPGTRLTVT.

A word on this clone: The read stops 3 residues short of the end of the CDR3; the missing end is completed from the germline J gene. The chain recombines TRBV19 with TRBJ2-1, with D perhaps matching TRBD2 (5 bases). V lost 1 base to trimming and J lost 3 bases, with 10 bases between them. There are 15 residues in the CDR3. The V gene's germline CDR1 is LNHDA and CDR2 SQIVND (reference sequence). Partial CDR3 DNA: TGTGCCAGTAGTATAGTGGAAGAGGGCTACAATGAG. It encodes CASSIVEEGYNE. The entire CDR3 sequence reads CASSIVEEGYNEQFF.

A remark on this clone: The read terminates 3 residues ahead of where the CDR3 ends, so the germline J gene completes it. This chain uses TRBV6-2 or TRBV6-3 with TRBJ1-2; the D gene is possibly TRBD1 (5 bases). V shed 6 bases and J shed 6 bases, with 14 bases lying between them. This CDR3 contains 13 residues. In germline, CDR1 is MNHEY, CDR2 SVGEGT. The CDR3 DNA, read in part, is TGTGCCAGCAGCATAGGGGTAGTGGATGGC. Its protein product is CASSIGVVDG. The full CDR3 protein reads CASSIGVVDGYTF.

Concerning this clone: The read ends 3 residues early relative to the CDR3; the germline J gene fills the gap. The chain recombines TRBV5-1 with TRBJ2-7; D remains ambiguous. Trimming left V 3 bases short and J 2 bases short, with 3 bases between. Germline CDR1 is SGHRS and CDR2 is YFSETQ. The CDR3 contains 11 residues. The CDR3 loop reads CASSSPYEQYF. The part of the CDR3 DNA that was read is TGCGCCAGCAGCTCTCCCTACGAG.

A remark on this clone: The CDR3 extends 3 residues past the end of the read, so its final part is completed from the germline J gene. The J gene is TRBJ2-7, the V gene TRBV2, with 9 positions matching TRBD1. The J segment lost 2 bases and the V segment lost 7 bases, leaving 9 bases of the junction unmatched. The V gene's germline CDR1 is SNHLY and CDR2 FYNNEI. The CDR3 runs 15 residues. The CDR3 region is CASTPGTGNPYEQYF. CDR3 DNA, as far as it was read: TGTGCCAGCACCCCCGGGACAGGGAATCCCTACGAG.

Points on this clone: The CDR3 end falls 3 residues outside the read, so it is completed with the germline J gene. The chain combines TRBV19 with TRBJ1-4; unclear D gene. This CDR3 contains 16 residues. V gave up 4 bases and J gave up 3 bases, with 15 bases separating them. Germline V gene data show CDR1 as LNHDA and CDR2 as SQIVND (reference sequence). This chain's CDR3 is CASSTENLVANEKLFF. The sequenced part of the CDR3 DNA is TGTGCCAGTAGTACCGAAAACCTAGTGGCTAATGAAAAA.

Comment on this clone: The read falls 3 residues short of the CDR3 end, and the missing part is taken from the germline J gene. The V gene is TRBV19, the J gene TRBJ1-2, with D perhaps matching TRBD1 (5 bases). The CDR3 runs 12 residues. Germline V gene sequence: CDR1 LNHDA, CDR2 SQIVND (reference sequence). The sequenced CDR3 bases are TGTGCTGCGGGGGGGTTCGTAAATGGC. It is translated as CAAGGFVNG. The full CDR3 is CAAGGFVNGYTF.